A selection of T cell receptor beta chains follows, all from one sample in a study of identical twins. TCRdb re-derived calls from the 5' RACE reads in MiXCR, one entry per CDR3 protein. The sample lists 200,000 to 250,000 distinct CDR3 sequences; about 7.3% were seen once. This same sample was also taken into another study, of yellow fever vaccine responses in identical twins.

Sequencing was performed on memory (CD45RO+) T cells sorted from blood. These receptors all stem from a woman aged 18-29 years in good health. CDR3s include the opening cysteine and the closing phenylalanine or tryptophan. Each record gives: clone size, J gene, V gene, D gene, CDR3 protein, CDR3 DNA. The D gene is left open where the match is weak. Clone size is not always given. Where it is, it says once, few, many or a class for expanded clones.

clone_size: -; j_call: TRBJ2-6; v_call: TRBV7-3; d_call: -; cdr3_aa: CASSLEGSSGANVLTF; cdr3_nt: TGTGCCAGCAGCTTGGAGGGGAGCTCTGGGGCCAACGTCCTGACTTTC
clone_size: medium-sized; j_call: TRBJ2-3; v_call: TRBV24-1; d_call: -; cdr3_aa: CATSQRAGSTDTQYF; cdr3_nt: TGTGCCACCAGCCAACGAGCGGGCAGCACAGATACGCAGTATTTT
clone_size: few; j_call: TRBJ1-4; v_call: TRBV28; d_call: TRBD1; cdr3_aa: CASSPDRFNNEKLFF; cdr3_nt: TGTGCCAGCAGCCCGGACAGGTTTAATAATGAAAAACTGTTTTTT
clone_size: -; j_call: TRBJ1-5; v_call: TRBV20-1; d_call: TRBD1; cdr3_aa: CSATQGETYQPQHF; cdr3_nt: TGCAGTGCTACCCAGGGGGAAACCTATCAGCCCCAGCATTTT
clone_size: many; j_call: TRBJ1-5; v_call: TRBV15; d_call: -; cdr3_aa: CATSRETGTQPQHF; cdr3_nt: TGTGCCACCAGCAGAGAAACAGGGACCCAGCCCCAGCATTTT
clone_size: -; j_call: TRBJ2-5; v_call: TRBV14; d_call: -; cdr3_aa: CASSHLQGYQETQYF; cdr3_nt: TGTGCCAGCAGCCACCTGCAGGGGTACCAAGAGACCCAGTACTTC
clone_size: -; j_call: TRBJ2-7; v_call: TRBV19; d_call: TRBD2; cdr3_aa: CASGLAGGTYEQYF; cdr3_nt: TGTGCGTCGGGGCTAGCGGGAGGTACCTACGAGCAGTACTTC
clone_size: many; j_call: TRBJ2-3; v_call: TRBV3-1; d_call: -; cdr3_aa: CASSRGDFSTDTQYF; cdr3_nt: TGTGCCAGCAGCCGAGGGGACTTCAGCACAGATACGCAGTATTTT
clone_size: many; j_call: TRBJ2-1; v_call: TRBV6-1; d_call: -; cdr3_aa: CASSEGGMGTYNEQFF; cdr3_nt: TGTGCCAGCAGCGAGGGCGGGATGGGGACCTACAATGAGCAGTTCTTC
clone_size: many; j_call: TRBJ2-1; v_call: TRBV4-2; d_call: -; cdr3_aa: CASMGGGGSPNEQFF; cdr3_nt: TGTGCCAGCATGGGGGGGGGCGGGTCCCCCAATGAGCAGTTCTTC
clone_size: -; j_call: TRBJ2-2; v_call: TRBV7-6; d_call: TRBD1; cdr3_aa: CASSLERTGPFGGELFF; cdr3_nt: TGTGCCAGCAGCTTAGAAAGGACAGGGCCTTTTGGCGGGGAGCTGTTTTTT
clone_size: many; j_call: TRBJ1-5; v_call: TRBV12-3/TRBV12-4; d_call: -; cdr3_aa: CASSPSQGYSNQPQHF; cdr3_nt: TGTGCCAGCAGTCCTTCCCAAGGGTATAGCAATCAGCCCCAGCATTTT
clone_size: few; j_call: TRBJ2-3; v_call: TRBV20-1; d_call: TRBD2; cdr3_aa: CSARELAGDRGTQYF; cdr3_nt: TGCAGTGCTAGAGAACTAGCGGGGGATCGAGGCACGCAGTATTTT
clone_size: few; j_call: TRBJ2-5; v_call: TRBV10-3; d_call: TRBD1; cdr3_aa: CAVQTGASQETQYF; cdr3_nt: TGTGCCGTACAAACAGGGGCATCCCAAGAGACCCAGTACTTC
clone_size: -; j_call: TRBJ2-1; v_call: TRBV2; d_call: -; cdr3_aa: CASSGQLYNEQFF; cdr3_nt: TGTGCCAGCAGTGGACAGTTATACAATGAGCAGTTCTTC
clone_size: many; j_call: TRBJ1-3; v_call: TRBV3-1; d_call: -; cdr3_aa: CASSQGSRSGNTIYF; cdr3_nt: TGTGCCAGCAGCCAAGGGTCTAGGAGTGGAAACACCATATATTTT
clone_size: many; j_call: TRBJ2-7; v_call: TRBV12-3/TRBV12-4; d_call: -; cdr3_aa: CASSFFMGLSYEQYF; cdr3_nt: TGTGCCAGCAGTTTTTTCATGGGCCTCTCCTACGAGCAGTACTTC
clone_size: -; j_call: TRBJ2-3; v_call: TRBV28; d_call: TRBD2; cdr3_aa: CASSSSGSHTDTQYF; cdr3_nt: TGTGCCAGCAGTTCCAGCGGGAGCCACACAGATACGCAGTATTTT